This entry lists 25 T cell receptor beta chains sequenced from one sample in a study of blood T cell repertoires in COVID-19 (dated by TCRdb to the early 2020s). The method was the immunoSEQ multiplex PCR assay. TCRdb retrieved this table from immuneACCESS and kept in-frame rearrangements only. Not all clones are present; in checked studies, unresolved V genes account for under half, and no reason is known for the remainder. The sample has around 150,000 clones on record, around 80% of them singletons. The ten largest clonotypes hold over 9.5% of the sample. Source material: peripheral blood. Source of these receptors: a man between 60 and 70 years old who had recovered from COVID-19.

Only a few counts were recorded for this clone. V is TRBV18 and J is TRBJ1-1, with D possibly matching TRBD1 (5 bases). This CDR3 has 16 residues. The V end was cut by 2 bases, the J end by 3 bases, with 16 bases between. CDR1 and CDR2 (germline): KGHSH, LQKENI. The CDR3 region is CASSPSSPRVDTEAFF. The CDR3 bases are TGTGCCAGCTCACCATCCAGTCCCAGGGTGGACACTGAAGCTTTCTTT. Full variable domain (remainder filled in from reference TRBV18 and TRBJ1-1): NAGVMQNPRHLVRRRGQEARLRCSPMKGHSHVYWYRQLPEEGLKFMVYLQKENIIDESGMPKERFSAEFPKEGPSILRIQQVVRGDSAAYFCASSPSSPRVDTEAFFGQGTRLTVV.

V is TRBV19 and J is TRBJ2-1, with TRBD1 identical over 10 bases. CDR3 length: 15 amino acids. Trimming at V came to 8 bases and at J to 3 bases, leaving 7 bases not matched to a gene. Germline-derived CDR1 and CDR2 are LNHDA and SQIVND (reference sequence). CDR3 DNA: TGTGCCAGTCACACCGGGACAGGGGACTACAATGAGCAGTTCTTC. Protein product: CASHTGTGDYNEQFF.

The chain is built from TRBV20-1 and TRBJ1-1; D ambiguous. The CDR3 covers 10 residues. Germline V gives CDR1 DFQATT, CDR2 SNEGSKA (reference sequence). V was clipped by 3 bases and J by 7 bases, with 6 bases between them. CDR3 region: CSASKHEAFF. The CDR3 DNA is TGCAGTGCTAGTAAACATGAAGCTTTCTTT.

CDR3 in DNA: TGTGCCAGCAGCCCAAACAGGGGCCTTAGCAATGAGCAGTTCTTC. It is translated as CASSPNRGLSNEQFF. The genes are TRBV5-4 and TRBJ2-1, with 7 bases lining up with TRBD1. Germline V gene sequence: CDR1 SGHNT, CDR2 YYREEE (reference sequence). Losses at the gene ends were 4 bases for V and 6 bases for J; bases not matched to a gene: 10. This CDR3 spans 15 amino acids. Drawing the rest from reference TRBV5-4 and TRBJ2-1, the complete variable domain is ETGVTQSPTHLIKTRGQQVTLRCSSQSGHNTVSWYQQALGQGPQFIFQYYREEENGRGNFPPRFSGLQFPNYSSELNVNALELDDSALYLCASSPNRGLSNEQFFGPGTRLTVL.

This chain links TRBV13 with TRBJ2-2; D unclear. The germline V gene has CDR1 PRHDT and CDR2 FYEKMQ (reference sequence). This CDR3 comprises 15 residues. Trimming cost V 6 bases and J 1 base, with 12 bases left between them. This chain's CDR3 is CASSRLGRNTGELFF. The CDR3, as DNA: TGTGCCAGCAGTCGGTTGGGCCGGAACACCGGGGAGCTGTTTTTT.

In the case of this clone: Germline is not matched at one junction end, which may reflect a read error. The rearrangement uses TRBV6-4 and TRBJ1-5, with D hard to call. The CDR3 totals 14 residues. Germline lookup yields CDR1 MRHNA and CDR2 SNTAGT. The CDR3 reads CASNVWSEHIPQIF. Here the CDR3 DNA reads TGTGCCAGCAACGTGTGGTCAGAACATATTCCCCAGATTTTT.

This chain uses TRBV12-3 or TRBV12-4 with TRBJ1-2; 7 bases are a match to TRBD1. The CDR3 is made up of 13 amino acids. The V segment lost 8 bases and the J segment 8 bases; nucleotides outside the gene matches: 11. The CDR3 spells CASQFTGAPGYTF. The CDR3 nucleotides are TGTGCCAGCCAATTTACAGGGGCTCCGGGCTACACCTTC.

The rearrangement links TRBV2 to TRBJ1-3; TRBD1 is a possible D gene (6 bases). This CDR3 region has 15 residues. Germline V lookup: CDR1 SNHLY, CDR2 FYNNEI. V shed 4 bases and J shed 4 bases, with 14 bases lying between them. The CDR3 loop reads CASSVYRVGGNTIYF. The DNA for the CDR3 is TGTGCCAGCAGTGTATACAGGGTTGGAGGAAACACCATATATTTT.

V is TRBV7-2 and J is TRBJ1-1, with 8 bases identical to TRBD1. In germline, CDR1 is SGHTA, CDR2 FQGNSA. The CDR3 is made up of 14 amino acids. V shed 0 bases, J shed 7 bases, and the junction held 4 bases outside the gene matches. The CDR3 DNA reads TGTGCCAGCAGCTTAGCGAGGACAGGGCTTGAAGCTTTCTTT. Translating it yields CASSLARTGLEAFF.

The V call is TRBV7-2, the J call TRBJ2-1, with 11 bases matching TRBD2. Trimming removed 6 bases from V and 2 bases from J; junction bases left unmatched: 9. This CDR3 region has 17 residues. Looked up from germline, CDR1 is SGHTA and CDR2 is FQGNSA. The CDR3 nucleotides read TGTGCCAGCAGGAGGACTAGCGGGCGTTCGACCTACAATGAGCAGTTCTTC. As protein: CASRRTSGRSTYNEQFF. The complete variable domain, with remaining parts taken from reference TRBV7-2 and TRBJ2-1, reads GAGVSQSPSNKVTEKGKDVELRCDPISGHTALYWYRQSLGQGLEFLIYFQGNSAPDKSGLPSDRFSAERTGGSVSTLTIQRTQQEDSAVYLCASRRTSGRSTYNEQFFGPGTRLTVL.

CDR3 sequence reads: CASSEVTVNTEAFF. The CDR3 coding sequence is TGTGCCAGCAGTGAAGTCACAGTTAACACTGAAGCTTTCTTT. V gene TRBV6-1 combines with J gene TRBJ1-1; D not resolved. V gave up 1 base and J gave up 2 bases, with 8 bases separating them. This CDR3 region has 14 residues. From germline, CDR1 is MNHNS and CDR2 SASEGT.

The CDR3: CACASGFQETQYF. The CDR3 bases are TGTGCCTGCGCATCGGGGTTTCAAGAGACCCAGTACTTC. V usage is TRBV30 and J usage is TRBJ2-5, with a possible D match to TRBD2 (5 bases). Germline V gene lookup returns CDR1 GTSNPN and CDR2 SVGIG (reference sequence). CDR3 length: 13 residues. Trimming stripped 6 bases from V and 2 bases from J, with 13 bases between.

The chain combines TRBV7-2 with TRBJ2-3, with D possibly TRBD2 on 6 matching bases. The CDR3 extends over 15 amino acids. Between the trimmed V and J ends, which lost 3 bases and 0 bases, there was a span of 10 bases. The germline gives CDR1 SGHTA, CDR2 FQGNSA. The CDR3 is CASSFVAASTDTQYF. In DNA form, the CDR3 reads TGTGCCAGCAGCTTCGTAGCGGCGAGCACAGATACGCAGTATTTT.

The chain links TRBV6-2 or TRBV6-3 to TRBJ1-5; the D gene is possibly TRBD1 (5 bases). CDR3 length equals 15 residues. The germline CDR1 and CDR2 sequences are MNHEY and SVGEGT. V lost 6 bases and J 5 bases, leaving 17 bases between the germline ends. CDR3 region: CASSPLDRPYQPQHF. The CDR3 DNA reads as TGTGCCAGCAGCCCCCTAGACAGACCTTATCAGCCCCAGCATTTT.

This CDR3 reads CASSKGQGEAQAVNTEAFF. As DNA, the CDR3 is TGTGCCAGCAGCAAAGGACAGGGGGAAGCGCAGGCCGTGAACACTGAAGCTTTCTTT. This chain links TRBV21-1 with TRBJ1-1; the table's TRBD1 call for D was not verified on the DNA. TRBV21-1 is termed a pseudogene. The CDR3 sequence is 19 residues long.

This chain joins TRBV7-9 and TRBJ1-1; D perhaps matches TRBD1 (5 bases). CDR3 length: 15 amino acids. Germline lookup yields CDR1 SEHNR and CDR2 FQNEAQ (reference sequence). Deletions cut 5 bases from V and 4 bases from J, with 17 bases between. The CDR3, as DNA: TGTGCCAGCAGCCCCAGCAGGGCCCTAGTCACTGAAGCTTTCTTT. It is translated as CASSPSRALVTEAFF.

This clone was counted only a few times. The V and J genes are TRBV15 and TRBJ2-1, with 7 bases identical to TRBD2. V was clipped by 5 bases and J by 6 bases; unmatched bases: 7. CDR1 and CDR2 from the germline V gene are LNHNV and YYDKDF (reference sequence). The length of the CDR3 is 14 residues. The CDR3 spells CATSQGLVGNEQFF. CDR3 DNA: TGTGCCACCAGCCAAGGACTAGTAGGCAATGAGCAGTTCTTC.

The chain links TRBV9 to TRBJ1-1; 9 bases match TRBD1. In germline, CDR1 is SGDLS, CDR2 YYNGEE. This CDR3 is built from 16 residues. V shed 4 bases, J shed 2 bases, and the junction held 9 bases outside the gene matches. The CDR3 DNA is TGTGCCAGCAGCTCCCCCGGGACAGGGCTAAACACTGAAGCTTTCTTT. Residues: CASSSPGTGLNTEAFF.

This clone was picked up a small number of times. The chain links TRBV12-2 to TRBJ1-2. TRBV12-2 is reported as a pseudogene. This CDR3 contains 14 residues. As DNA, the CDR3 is TGTGCAAGTCGCTTAGTAGGAGACTTCTATGGCTACACCTTC. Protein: CASRLVGDFYGYTF.

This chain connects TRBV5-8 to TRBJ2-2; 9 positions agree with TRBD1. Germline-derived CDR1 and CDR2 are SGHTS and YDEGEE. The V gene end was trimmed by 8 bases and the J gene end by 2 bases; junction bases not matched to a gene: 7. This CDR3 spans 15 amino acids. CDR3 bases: TGTGCCAGTTACGACAGGGGGAAAAACACCGGGGAGCTGTTTTTT. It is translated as CASYDRGKNTGELFF.

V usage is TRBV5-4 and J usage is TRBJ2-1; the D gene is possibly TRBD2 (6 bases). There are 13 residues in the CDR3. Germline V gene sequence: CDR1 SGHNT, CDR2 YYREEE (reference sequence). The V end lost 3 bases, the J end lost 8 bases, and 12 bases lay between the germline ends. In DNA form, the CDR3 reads TGTGCCAGCAGCTCTACTAGCAAGGATGAGCAGTTCTTC. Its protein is CASSSTSKDEQFF.

CDR3 DNA sequence: TGTGCCAGTAGTGGGACTAGGTTCAATGAGCAGTTCTTC. As protein: CASSGTRFNEQFF. The chain employs TRBV19 and TRBJ2-1; 8 bases match TRBD2. This CDR3 comprises 13 residues. Germline trimming cut 5 bases from V and 6 bases from J; bases unmatched to any gene: 3. Per the germline V gene, CDR1 is LNHDA and CDR2 is SQIVND (reference sequence).

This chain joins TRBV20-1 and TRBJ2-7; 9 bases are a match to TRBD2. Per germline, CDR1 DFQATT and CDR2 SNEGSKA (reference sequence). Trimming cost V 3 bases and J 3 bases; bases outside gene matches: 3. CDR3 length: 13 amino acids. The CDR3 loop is CSASLTSGYEQYF. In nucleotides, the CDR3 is TGCAGTGCTAGTTTGACTAGCGGCTACGAGCAGTACTTC.

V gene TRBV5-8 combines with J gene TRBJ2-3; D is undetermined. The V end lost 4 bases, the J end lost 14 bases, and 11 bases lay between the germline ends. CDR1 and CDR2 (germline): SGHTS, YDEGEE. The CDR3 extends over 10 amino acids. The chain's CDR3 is CASSPREAYF. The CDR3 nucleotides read TGTGCCAGCAGCCCAAGAGAGGCGTATTTT. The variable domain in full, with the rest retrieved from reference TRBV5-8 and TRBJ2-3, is EAGVTQSPTHLIKTRGQQATLRCSPISGHTSVYWYQQALGLGLQFLLWYDEGEERNRGNFPPRFSGRQFPNYSSELNVNALELEDSALYLCASSPREAYFGPGTRLTVL.

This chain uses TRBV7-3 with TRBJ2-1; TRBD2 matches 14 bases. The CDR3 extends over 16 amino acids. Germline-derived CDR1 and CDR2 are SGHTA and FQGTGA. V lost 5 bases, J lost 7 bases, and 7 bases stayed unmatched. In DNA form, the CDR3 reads TGTGCCAGCAGCCCACGACTAGCGGGGGGGCGAAATGAGCAGTTCTTC. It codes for CASSPRLAGGRNEQFF. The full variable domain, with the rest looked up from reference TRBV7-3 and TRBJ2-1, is GAGVSQTPSNKVTEKGKYVELRCDPISGHTALYWYRQSLGQGPEFLIYFQGTGAADDSGLPNDRFFAVRPEGSVSTLKIQRTERGDSAVYLCASSPRLAGGRNEQFFGPGTRLTVL.